Listed here are 18 T cell receptor beta chains from one sample, sequenced in a study of T cells in Graves' hyperthyroidism and ophthalmopathy. The investigators amplified TCR beta CDR3 regions from RNA transcripts. First-round RT-PCR of the TCR CDR3 relied on the HTBI primer set. TCRdb redid the calling of the multiplex PCR reads with MiXCR, one entry per CDR3 protein. Of about 400,000 distinct CDR3 sequences in the sample, approximately 15% were seen once. The sample was blood. All receptors come from a woman aged 30 to 39 with Graves' hyperthyroidism.

This clonotype was observed a handful of times. The rearrangement links TRBV28 to TRBJ2-7; TRBD1 aligns across 10 bases. CDR3 length equals 15 residues. Looked up from germline, CDR1 is MDHEN and CDR2 is SYDVKM. J lost 2 bases, V lost 7 bases, and 8 bases had no gene match. The CDR3 DNA sequence: TGTGCCAGCACCGTTGGACAGGGGGATGCCTACGAGCAGTACTTC. Protein sequence: CASTVGQGDAYEQYF. The full variable domain, its missing parts supplied by reference TRBV28 and TRBJ2-7, is DVKVTQSSRYLVKRTGEKVFLECVQDMDHENMFWYRQDPGLGLRLIYFSYDVKMKEKGDIPEGYSVSREKKERFSLILESASTNQTSMYLCASTVGQGDAYEQYFGPGTRLTVT.

This clonotype was observed at least ten times. This chain connects TRBV28 to TRBJ2-7; unclear D gene. Germline CDR1 reads MDHEN; CDR2 reads SYDVKM. The V end was cut by 5 bases, the J end by 2 bases, with 7 bases between. The CDR3 has 12 amino acids. This CDR3 reads CASSDVAYEQYF. CDR3 sequence (DNA): TGTGCCAGCAGTGACGTTGCCTACGAGCAGTACTTC.

This chain uses TRBV6-1 with TRBJ2-5; no clear D gene. CDR3 length: 13 amino acids. Per the germline V gene, CDR1 is MNHNS and CDR2 is SASEGT. The ends were cut back, 4 bases at V and 3 bases at J, with 9 bases in the middle. The CDR3 is CASSVNEKETQYF. The CDR3 DNA follows: TGTGCCAGCAGTGTTAACGAGAAAGAGACCCAGTACTTC.

The table lists this clonotype with many counts. The chain links TRBV6-6 to TRBJ2-3, with TRBD2 identical over 9 bases. V lost 2 bases to trimming and J lost 5 bases; unmatched junction nucleotides: 5. The CDR3 spans 15 residues. Germline assignment: CDR1 MNHNY and CDR2 SVGAGI (reference sequence). CDR3 residues: CASSYEAGGVDTQYF. The CDR3 DNA reads as TGTGCCAGCAGTTACGAAGCGGGAGGCGTAGATACGCAGTATTTT.

The sample holds a few counts of this clonotype. The rearrangement joins TRBV18 to TRBJ2-2; D is unresolved. Trimming removed 3 bases at V and 13 bases at J, with 18 bases between. CDR3 length equals 14 residues. CDR1 is KGHSH, CDR2 LQKENI, per germline. This CDR3 reads CASSPAMGSLGLFF. The DNA of the CDR3 is TGTGCCAGCTCACCGGCGATGGGCAGCCTCGGGCTGTTTTTT. The complete variable domain, with remaining parts taken from reference TRBV18 and TRBJ2-2, reads NAGVMQNPRHLVRRRGQEARLRCSPMKGHSHVYWYRQLPEEGLKFMVYLQKENIIDESGMPKERFSAEFPKEGPSILRIQQVVRGDSAAYFCASSPAMGSLGLFFGEGSRLTVL.

This clonotype appeared a few times. This chain uses TRBV12-3 or TRBV12-4 with TRBJ1-6; possible D gene TRBD1, 6 bases. Trimming pared 3 bases from V and 9 bases from J, leaving 12 bases between. CDR3 length: 14 amino acids. As DNA, the CDR3 is TGTGCCAGCAGTTTTTTGGGGGCGGGTTCACCCCTCCACTTT. Translating it yields CASSFLGAGSPLHF.

In its sample, this clonotype was seen a few times. The V gene is TRBV25-1, the J gene TRBJ1-2; the D is unclear. The CDR3 loop spans 14 amino acids. With 0 bases removed from V and 8 bases from J, the gap between germline ends came to 13 bases. The germline V gene has CDR1 MGHDK and CDR2 SYGVNS. CDR3 residues: CASSEYTRARGYTF. The CDR3 DNA is TGTGCCAGCAGTGAATATACCCGGGCGCGCGGCTACACCTTC.

This clonotype was seen just once. The V call is TRBV7-2, the J call TRBJ2-7, with 11 bases fitting TRBD1. Trimming at V came to 5 bases and at J to 3 bases, leaving 6 bases not matched to a gene. Germline-derived CDR1 and CDR2 are SGHTA and FQGNSA. The CDR3 extends over 15 amino acids. The CDR3 loop is CASSPGQGAGYEQYF. CDR3 in DNA: TGTGCCAGCAGCCCTGGACAGGGGGCGGGCTACGAGCAGTACTTC.

J is TRBJ1-4 and V is TRBV9; D gene ambiguous. This CDR3 contains 16 residues. The germline CDR1 and CDR2 sequences are SGDLS and YYNGEE. V lost 4 bases and J 7 bases, leaving 20 bases between the germline ends. This CDR3 is CASSPGEQYLAEKLFF. CDR3 DNA sequence: TGTGCCAGCAGCCCCGGAGAACAGTACCTGGCTGAAAAACTGTTTTTT.

The J gene is TRBJ2-3, the V gene TRBV6-1; TRBD2 matches at 9 bases. The germline V gene has CDR1 MNHNS and CDR2 SASEGT. The CDR3 consists of 17 residues. The ends lost 8 bases at V and 1 base at J; junction bases unmatched: 13. In DNA form, the CDR3 reads TGTGCCAGCGGGTTAGCGGGAGCAGGGATGGGCACAGATACGCAGTATTTT. This gives the protein CASGLAGAGMGTDTQYF.

This clonotype was seen more than once but under ten times. The DNA for the CDR3 is TGTGCCAGCAGCCATGTAGGATCCGGGGGGCCGCCGGGGGAGCAGTACTTC. This sequence encodes CASSHVGSGGPPGEQYF. The V and J genes are TRBV12-3 or TRBV12-4 and TRBJ2-7; D possibly corresponds to TRBD2 (7 bases). The germline V and J ends were trimmed by 6 bases and 7 bases, with 28 bases remaining between them. This CDR3 has 17 amino acids.

This clonotype was seen a handful of times. This chain connects TRBV4-1 to TRBJ1-5; 7 bases map to TRBD1. The CDR3 is 17 amino acids. V shed 1 base and J 3 bases; nucleotides not matched to a gene: 9. From germline, CDR1 is MGHRA and CDR2 YSYEKL. The CDR3 region has the DNA TGCGCCAGCAGCCAAGGAGGTTCAGGGGGTGTCAATCAGCCCCAGCATTTT. This translates into CASSQGGSGGVNQPQHF.

At least ten counts were recorded for this clonotype. V usage is TRBV5-1 and J usage is TRBJ1-2; D is uncertain. V was cut by 0 bases and J by 4 bases, with 13 bases left in between. The CDR3 loop spans 15 amino acids. CDR1 and CDR2 (germline): SGHRS, YFSETQ. The DNA of the CDR3 is TGCGCCAGCAGCTTGGGAGGAGACGGGAGCTATGGCTACACCTTC. Translation: CASSLGGDGSYGYTF.

The chain couples TRBV28 to TRBJ2-3, with 7 bases fitting TRBD2. The germline CDR1 and CDR2 sequences are MDHEN and SYDVKM. The length of the CDR3 is 17 residues. The trim removed 2 bases at V and 1 base at J, leaving 9 bases unmatched. The CDR3 loop is CASSLMGEGEGTDTQYF. The DNA for the CDR3 is TGTGCCAGCAGTTTAATGGGGGAGGGCGAGGGCACAGATACGCAGTATTTT.

This clonotype occurred once. A much larger clone is a single base away; this may be a read error. J is TRBJ2-1 and V is TRBV7-2; D possibly corresponds to TRBD2 (6 bases). The CDR3 loop spans 14 amino acids. V shed 8 bases and J shed 5 bases, with 16 bases lying between them. Germline V gene data show CDR1 as SGHTA and CDR2 as FQGNSA. The CDR3 loop reads CASEWGGIHNEQFF. The CDR3 DNA reads TGTGCCAGCGAATGGGGCGGGATCCACAATGAGCAGTTCTTC.

This clonotype was picked up many times. J is TRBJ2-5 and V is TRBV13; 9 nucleotides line up with TRBD1. Trimming removed 5 bases from V and 0 bases from J; junction bases left unmatched: 7. There are 16 residues in the CDR3. The germline gives CDR1 PRHDT, CDR2 FYEKMQ (reference sequence). The CDR3 nucleotides are TGTGCCAGCAGCCCTGGGGACAGGGCAGACCAAGAGACCCAGTACTTC. The encoded protein is CASSPGDRADQETQYF.

This clonotype has a handful of counts. The chain links TRBV20-1 to TRBJ2-3; D unresolved. CDR3 length: 13 residues. Trimming cost V 2 bases and J 0 bases, with 6 bases left between them. From germline, CDR1 is DFQATT and CDR2 SNEGSKA (reference sequence). The CDR3 DNA follows: TGCAGTGCTAGAAGATCGAGCACAGATACGCAGTATTTT. Encoded protein: CSARRSSTDTQYF.

The gene calls are TRBV4-1 and TRBJ2-2; D is undetermined. This CDR3 is 16 amino acids long. In germline, CDR1 is MGHRA, CDR2 YSYEKL. Trimming removed 2 bases at V and 0 bases at J, with 10 bases between. CDR3 loop: CASSQPARSNTGELFF. The CDR3, as DNA: TGCGCCAGCAGCCAACCAGCCCGTTCGAACACCGGGGAGCTGTTTTTT.